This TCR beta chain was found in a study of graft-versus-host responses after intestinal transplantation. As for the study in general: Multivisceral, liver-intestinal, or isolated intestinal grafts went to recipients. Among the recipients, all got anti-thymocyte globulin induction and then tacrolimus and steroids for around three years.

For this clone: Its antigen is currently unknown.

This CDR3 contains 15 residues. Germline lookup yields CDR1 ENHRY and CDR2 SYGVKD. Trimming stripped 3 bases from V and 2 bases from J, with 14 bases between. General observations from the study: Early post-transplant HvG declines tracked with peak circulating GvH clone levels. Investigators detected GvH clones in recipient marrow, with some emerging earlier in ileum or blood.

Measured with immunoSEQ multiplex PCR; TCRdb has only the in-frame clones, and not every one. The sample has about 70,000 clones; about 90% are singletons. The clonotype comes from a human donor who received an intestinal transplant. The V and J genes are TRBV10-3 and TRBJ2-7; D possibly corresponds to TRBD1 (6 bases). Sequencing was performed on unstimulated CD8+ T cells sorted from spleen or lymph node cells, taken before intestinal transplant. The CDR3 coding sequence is TGTGCCATCAGTGACCCGGAACAGGGACCCTACGAGCAGTACTTC. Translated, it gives CAISDPEQGPYEQYF.